What follows are 25 T cell receptor beta chains derived from one specimen sequenced in a study of blood T cell repertoires in COVID-19. This table comes from immunoSEQ multiplex PCR, and its TCRdb copy is limited to in-frame clones, with some not included. The sample shows around 40,000 clones, about 86% of them seen only once. The specimen was peripheral blood. Receptors originate from a woman aged 80 or over with active or convalescent COVID-19.

The rearrangement links TRBV28 to TRBJ1-2; D call uncertain. Looked up from germline, CDR1 is MDHEN and CDR2 is SYDVKM. Trimming took off 6 bases at V and 12 bases at J, with 23 bases between the two ends. This CDR3 region has 14 residues. CDR3 amino acids: CASRAGWNYGYNTF. CDR3 in DNA: TGTGCCAGCAGGGCCGGTTGGAACTATGGCTACAACACCTTC.

This clone showed up just a few times. This chain joins TRBV21-1 and TRBJ2-7; no check of the table's D call, TRBD2, against the DNA was made. TRBV21-1 is marked as a pseudogene. This CDR3 comprises 12 residues. Here the CDR3 DNA reads TGTGCCAGCACGCGGGAAGCCTACGAGCAGTACTTC. Amino acids: CASTREAYEQYF.

The J gene is TRBJ2-2, the V gene TRBV2, with 7 bases aligning to TRBD2. Germline V gene data show CDR1 as SNHLY and CDR2 as FYNNEI. This CDR3 is built from 16 residues. J gave up 3 bases and V 2 bases, and 6 bases lay outside the gene matches. The CDR3 reads CASSEWPSGYTGELFF. CDR3 nucleotide sequence: TGTGCCAGCAGTGAATGGCCTAGCGGTTACACCGGGGAGCTGTTTTTT.

This chain connects TRBV5-1 to TRBJ1-1; 7 bases are shared with TRBD1. J gave up 0 bases and V 3 bases, and 5 bases lay outside the gene matches. Germline CDR1 reads SGHRS; CDR2 reads YFSETQ. The CDR3 has 15 amino acids. The CDR3 here is CASSSRTGLNTEAFF. Here the CDR3 DNA reads TGCGCCAGCAGCTCCCGGACAGGATTGAACACTGAAGCTTTCTTT. The full variable domain, completed using reference TRBV5-1 and TRBJ1-1, is KAGVTQTPRYLIKTRGQQVTLSCSPISGHRSVSWYQQTPGQGLQFLFEYFSETQRNKGNFPGRFSGRQFSNSRSEMNVSTLELGDSALYLCASSSRTGLNTEAFFGQGTRLTVV.

The V gene is TRBV21-1, the J gene TRBJ2-3; TRBD2 was called by the table and not checked on the DNA. TRBV21-1 is reported as a pseudogene. The length of the CDR3 is 16 residues. The CDR3 DNA reads TGTGCCAGCAGCAAAGCGAGGTCGGGAGCAACAGATACGCAGTATTTT. This encodes CASSKARSGATDTQYF.

This rearrangement joins TRBV19 to TRBJ1-4; D remains unclear. Germline assignment: CDR1 LNHDA and CDR2 SQIVND (reference sequence). V was clipped by 5 bases and J by 7 bases, with 17 bases between them. The CDR3 has 15 residues. CDR3 DNA sequence: TGTGCCAGTAGTCCCCGCCAGGATCTTACTGAAAAACTGTTTTTT. Translating it yields CASSPRQDLTEKLFF.

The V gene is TRBV6-2 or TRBV6-3, the J gene TRBJ1-5; TRBD1 is a possible D gene (6 bases). The CDR3 has 16 amino acids. Germline CDR1 is MNHEY and CDR2 is SVGEGT. Between the trimmed V and J ends, which lost 5 bases and 4 bases, there was a span of 18 bases. Here the CDR3 DNA reads TGTGCCAGCAGTCAATCAAAAACAGGGTGGAATCAGCCCCAGCATTTT. Encoded protein: CASSQSKTGWNQPQHF.

The chain has TRBV20-1 and TRBJ1-5; possible D gene TRBD1, 6 bases. The CDR3 length is 14 residues. Germline V gene sequence: CDR1 DFQATT, CDR2 SNEGSKA (reference sequence). V was cut by 3 bases and J by 6 bases, with 15 bases left in between. This chain's CDR3 is CSASGPQGFQPQHF. CDR3 DNA sequence: TGCAGTGCTAGTGGCCCACAGGGATTTCAGCCCCAGCATTTT.

V is TRBV5-6 and J is TRBJ2-7; tentatively, D is TRBD2 (5 bases). The CDR3 extends over 15 amino acids. Germline CDR1 and CDR2: SGHDT and YYEEEE. V was cut by 0 bases and J by 3 bases, with 13 bases left in between. The CDR3: CASSLDVGEGYEQYF. The CDR3 region has the DNA TGTGCCAGCAGCTTGGATGTGGGTGAGGGCTACGAGCAGTACTTC.

This clone was recorded a few times. The same CDR3 arises from other DNA sequences in this sample as well. This chain uses TRBV5-1 with TRBJ2-7, with D uncertain. Trimming pared 6 bases from V and 8 bases from J, leaving 21 bases between. Per the germline V gene, CDR1 is SGHRS and CDR2 is YFSETQ. This CDR3 comprises 14 residues. CDR3 amino acids: CASMGPLGQAQQYF. DNA of the CDR3: TGCGCCAGCATGGGTCCCCTCGGTCAGGCACAGCAGTACTTC.

The rearrangement uses TRBV2 and TRBJ2-1; 8 nucleotides line up with TRBD2. The ends lost 6 bases at V and 3 bases at J; junction bases unmatched: 4. Germline lookup yields CDR1 SNHLY and CDR2 FYNNEI. The CDR3 has 14 amino acids. CDR3 in amino acids: CASSLSGSYNEQFF. Here the CDR3 DNA reads TGTGCCAGCAGCTTAAGCGGGAGCTACAATGAGCAGTTCTTC.

The V call is TRBV28, the J call TRBJ2-1; D gene uncertain. The CDR3 is 16 amino acids. The V end lost 7 bases, the J end lost 3 bases, and 19 bases lay between the germline ends. The germline gives CDR1 MDHEN, CDR2 SYDVKM. In DNA, the CDR3 is TGTGCCAGCATTCCCCGGCTGGGCCCCTACTACAATGAGCAGTTCTTC. It specifies CASIPRLGPYYNEQFF.

V is TRBV3-1 (or the pseudogene TRBV3-2) and J is TRBJ1-4, with TRBD1 matching 10 bases. The CDR3 runs to 14 residues. Germline CDR1 reads LGHDT; CDR2 reads YNNKEL (reference sequence). V dropped 4 bases and J dropped 8; count of bases not matched to a gene: 4. CDR3 amino acids: CASSLGTGAEKLFF. The CDR3 coding sequence is TGTGCCAGCAGCCTCGGGACAGGGGCAGAAAAACTGTTTTTT.

Worth noting for this clone: Other DNA sequences within the sample encode an identical CDR3. This chain connects TRBV19 to TRBJ2-7; the match to TRBD2 covers 13 bases. The CDR3 extends over 16 amino acids. V dropped 6 bases and J dropped 2; count of bases not matched to a gene: 7. From germline, CDR1 is LNHDA and CDR2 SQIVND (reference sequence). CDR3 in amino acids: CASRKTGTSGTYEQYF. CDR3 in DNA: TGTGCCAGTAGAAAAACGGGGACTAGCGGGACCTACGAGCAGTACTTC.

The gene calls are TRBV5-1 and TRBJ1-2, with D unclear. The CDR3 spans 18 residues. The germline V gene has CDR1 SGHRS and CDR2 YFSETQ. Trimming removed 0 bases from V and 0 bases from J, with 18 bases in between. CDR3 bases: TGCGCCAGCAGCTTGGTCCTTAGCCTGACGGCTTCTAACTATGGCTACACCTTC. Amino acids: CASSLVLSLTASNYGYTF.

The chain joins TRBV4-2 to TRBJ2-4, with TRBD1 as a possible D gene (6 bases). The CDR3 contains 16 residues. Germline V gene sequence: CDR1 LGHNA, CDR2 YNFKEQ. Trimming pared 4 bases from V and 1 base from J, leaving 14 bases between. CDR3 in DNA: TGTGCCAGCAGCCCACAGGGAGCCGAGGCCAAAAACATTCAGTACTTC. Residues: CASSPQGAEAKNIQYF.

The chain links TRBV5-1 to TRBJ1-2; maybe TRBD1 (6 bases). The germline gives CDR1 SGHRS, CDR2 YFSETQ. V was cut by 3 bases and J by 8 bases, with 23 bases left in between. This CDR3 is built from 16 residues. CDR3 coding DNA: TGCGCCAGCAGCTACGGAACAGGGCCCCTAAATCGGGGCTACACCTTC. Translating gives CASSYGTGPLNRGYTF.

This clone has a handful of counts. V gene TRBV7-8 combines with J gene TRBJ2-1; D might be TRBD2 (5 bases). The germline CDR1 and CDR2 sequences are SGHVS and FQNEAQ. The length of the CDR3 is 16 residues. V shed 2 bases and J shed 7 bases, with 18 bases lying between them. The CDR3, as DNA: TGTGCCAGCAGCTTATTACGCGAGGGCGGAAGAAATGAGCAGTTCTTC. Residues: CASSLLREGGRNEQFF.

The CDR3 DNA sequence: TGTGCCAGCAACTCGCCTGGGACTTCGCAAGAGACCCAGTACTTC. This encodes CASNSPGTSQETQYF. The gene calls are TRBV28 and TRBJ2-5; tentatively, D is TRBD2 (6 bases). Looked up from germline, CDR1 is MDHEN and CDR2 is SYDVKM. This CDR3 is built from 15 residues. Deletions cut 7 bases from V and 2 bases from J, with 17 bases between.

This clone was counted a single time. The chain carries TRBV12-1 and TRBJ2-4; the table gives TRBD2 as D, unverified against the DNA. TRBV12-1 is described as a pseudogene. The CDR3 has 15 amino acids. CDR3 sequence: CASSSPAHSGDIQYF. For the CDR3, the DNA is TGTGCCAGCAGCAGCCCCGCACATTCCGGGGACATTCAGTACTTC.

This sequence joins TRBV6-2 or TRBV6-3 and TRBJ1-2, with 12 bases identical to TRBD1. V dropped 0 bases and J dropped 2; count of bases not matched to a gene: 4. Germline V gives CDR1 MNHEY, CDR2 SVGEGT. This CDR3 is built from 17 residues. As DNA, the CDR3 is TGTGCCAGCAGTTACTCTCCGGGACAGGGGGCGAACTATGGCTACACCTTC. It encodes CASSYSPGQGANYGYTF.

This chain links TRBV6-4 with TRBJ2-5; D uncertain. The CDR3 runs to 15 residues. The germline gives CDR1 MRHNA, CDR2 SNTAGT. Trimming stripped 3 bases from V and 1 base from J, with 12 bases between. The CDR3 here is CASSDQQSSQETQYF. The CDR3 bases are TGTGCCAGCAGTGATCAGCAGTCTAGCCAAGAGACCCAGTACTTC.

The chain employs TRBV10-3 and TRBJ1-5; TRBD1 is a possible D gene (5 bases). V lost 6 bases, J lost 5 bases, and 11 bases lay in between. Germline assignment: CDR1 ENHRY and CDR2 SYGVKD. This CDR3 comprises 13 residues. The CDR3 sequence: CAIRDSLDQPQHF. The CDR3 DNA follows: TGTGCCATCAGAGACAGTTTAGATCAGCCCCAGCATTTT.

Regarding this clone: This sample also contains other DNA sequences that code for the same CDR3. The chain recombines TRBV29-1 with TRBJ2-7; 13 bases align to TRBD2. The CDR3 is made up of 14 amino acids. The germline CDR1 and CDR2 sequences are SQVTM and ANQGSEA. With 5 bases clipped from V and 2 bases from J, the junction kept 3 bases outside the gene matches. The CDR3 loop is CSVRTSGGTYEQYF. Written as DNA, the CDR3 is TGCAGCGTTAGGACTAGCGGGGGAACCTACGAGCAGTACTTC.

The V gene is TRBV27, the J gene TRBJ1-2; TRBD1 is a possible D gene (6 bases). The CDR3 is made up of 14 amino acids. Per the germline V gene, CDR1 is MNHEY and CDR2 is SMNVEV (reference sequence). Trimming cost V 8 bases and J 4 bases, with 17 bases left between them. CDR3 coding DNA: TGTGCCAGCGCTATGGGGGGGGCATTCTATGGCTACACCTTC. Amino acid sequence: CASAMGGAFYGYTF.